The T cell receptor beta chain under discussion was sequenced for a study of T cells in Graves' hyperthyroidism and ophthalmopathy. This clonotype was recorded many times. This CDR3 has 14 residues. With 3 bases removed from V and 5 bases from J, the gap between germline ends came to 11 bases. The germline CDR1 and CDR2 sequences are SNHLY and FYNNEI. Amplification of TCR beta CDR3 regions used RNA as the template. A first-round RT-PCR of the TCR CDR3 used the HTBI primer set. TCRdb redid the calling of the multiplex PCR reads with MiXCR, one entry per CDR3 protein. There are 45,000 to 60,000 distinct CDR3 sequences in the sample; 40% to 55% occur only once, and roughly 12% lies in the top ten.

The chain links TRBV2 to TRBJ1-5; D gene ambiguous. Specimen: blood. The sequence was collected from a woman aged 25 to 39 with Graves' ophthalmopathy. The DNA for the CDR3 is TGTGCCAGCAGTGAGGGTTTCGGGCATCAGCCCCAGCATTTT. It encodes CASSEGFGHQPQHF.